One sample yielded the 27 T cell receptor beta chains listed below, sequenced in a study of T cells in Graves' hyperthyroidism and ophthalmopathy. The source material, RNA transcripts, was used to amplify TCR beta CDR3 regions. In the first-round RT-PCR of the TCR CDR3, the HTBI primer set was used. A single record per CDR3 protein comes from TCRdb applying MiXCR to the multiplex PCR reads. The table shows roughly 500,000 distinct CDR3 sequences, with roughly 46% occurring only once. Material for sequencing was peripheral blood or thyroid tissue (not recorded which). The receptors originated from an adult woman with Graves' disease, either hyperthyroidism or ophthalmopathy (not recorded which).

This clonotype was observed at least ten times. The chain links TRBV12-3 or TRBV12-4 to TRBJ2-7; D is perhaps TRBD1 (5 bases). There are 15 residues in the CDR3. V was trimmed by 6 bases and J by 4 bases, leaving 19 bases between them. The CDR3: CASRNSDTAEYEQYF. CDR3 sequence (DNA): TGTGCCAGCAGGAACTCGGACACGGCGGAATACGAGCAGTACTTC.

In the case of this clonotype: One end of the junction is discordant with germline, which a read error may explain. The chain recombines TRBV2 with TRBJ1-5; no firm D call. Germline values: CDR1 SNHLY, CDR2 FYNNEI. The CDR3 loop spans 9 amino acids. CDR3 sequence: CASSPTKGF. DNA for the CDR3: TGTGCCAGCAGTCCAACGAAGGGTTTT.

The genes are TRBV20-1 and TRBJ1-2; the match to TRBD1 covers 11 bases. The V and J ends lost 0 bases and 4 bases, in that order; junction bases with no gene match: 4. The length of the CDR3 is 15 residues. The germline V gene has CDR1 DFQATT and CDR2 SNEGSKA (reference sequence). The CDR3 loop is CSARDRGTGGYGYTF. The CDR3 nucleotides read TGCAGTGCTAGAGATAGGGGGACAGGGGGCTATGGCTACACCTTC.

The rearrangement uses TRBV24-1 and TRBJ1-6; no reliable D call. This CDR3 contains 12 residues. Germline CDR1 and CDR2: KGHDR and SFDVKD. V lost 5 bases and J 6 bases, leaving 4 bases between the germline ends. CDR3 DNA: TGTGCCACCAGTGCGGGTAATTCACCCCTCCACTTT. This sequence encodes CATSAGNSPLHF.

There are many counts of this clonotype. The rearrangement links TRBV9 to TRBJ2-2, with D perhaps TRBD2 (6 bases). The V gene lost 4 bases and the J gene lost 2 bases, with 15 bases spanning the gap. The CDR3 extends over 16 amino acids. The germline CDR1 and CDR2 sequences are SGDLS and YYNGEE. The chain's CDR3 is CASSPRLAPNTGELFF. CDR3 coding DNA: TGTGCCAGCAGCCCCCGCCTAGCGCCTAACACCGGGGAGCTGTTTTTT.

The chain recombines TRBV19 with TRBJ1-1; weak D call: TRBD1 (6 bases). Germline V gene lookup returns CDR1 LNHDA and CDR2 SQIVND (reference sequence). Trimming left V 2 bases short and J 6 bases short, with 13 bases between. The CDR3 is 14 residues long. The CDR3 DNA reads TGTGCCAGTAGTATATACAGGGAGGTTTCTGAAGCTTTCTTT. Residues: CASSIYREVSEAFF.

V gene TRBV12-3 or TRBV12-4 combines with J gene TRBJ2-7, with TRBD1 matching over 8 bases. V shed 6 bases, J shed 3 bases, and the junction held 16 bases outside the gene matches. The CDR3 sequence is 17 residues long. The CDR3, as DNA: TGTGCCAGCAGCGGAAAAGAGTGGGTCGACAGGGGCTACGAGCAGTACTTC. Encoded protein: CASSGKEWVDRGYEQYF.

The rearrangement links TRBV6-1 to TRBJ2-7, with D unclear. V lost 3 bases to trimming and J lost 2 bases, with 8 bases between them. From germline, CDR1 is MNHNS and CDR2 SASEGT. The CDR3 has 13 amino acids. The CDR3 protein is CASSDTAPYEQYF. CDR3 DNA sequence: TGTGCCAGCAGTGATACAGCTCCCTACGAGCAGTACTTC.

The table lists this clonotype with many counts. The CDR3 protein is CASSLSLGIHYGYTF. CDR3 in DNA: TGTGCCAGCAGCTTAAGTTTGGGCATACACTATGGCTACACCTTC. The V call is TRBV7-8, the J call TRBJ1-2; no reliable D call. Germline assignment: CDR1 SGHVS and CDR2 FQNEAQ. This CDR3 has 15 residues. V gave up 2 bases and J gave up 3 bases, with 13 bases separating them.

This chain links TRBV7-6 with TRBJ1-3; D is unclear. V was pared by 4 bases and J by 2 bases, with 9 bases between. The germline CDR1 and CDR2 sequences are SGHVS and FNYEAQ. The CDR3 sequence is 14 residues long. The CDR3 region is CASSSHQPGNTIYF. The CDR3 coding sequence is TGTGCCAGCAGCTCCCACCAGCCTGGAAACACCATATATTTT.

The rearrangement uses TRBV5-6 and TRBJ1-4; maybe TRBD1 (5 bases). Germline CDR1 SGHDT, CDR2 YYEEEE. This CDR3 comprises 13 residues. V dropped 2 bases and J dropped 8 bases, with 10 bases sitting between them. The CDR3 DNA reads TGTGCCAGCAGCTTCACTCGGGGGGAAAAACTGTTTTTT. Its protein product is CASSFTRGEKLFF.

The rearrangement links TRBV29-1 to TRBJ2-2; D might be TRBD2 (6 bases). V lost 3 bases, J lost 4 bases, and 9 bases lay in between. The CDR3 contains 13 residues. In germline, CDR1 is SQVTM, CDR2 ANQGSEA. The CDR3 DNA reads as TGCAGCGTTGACGGGGGTGGCACCGGGGAGCTGTTTTTT. Translation: CSVDGGGTGELFF.

The chain recombines TRBV2 with TRBJ2-7; TRBD2 might be the D (5 bases). This CDR3 has 12 residues. Trimming left V 7 bases short and J 6 bases short, with 13 bases between. The germline V gene has CDR1 SNHLY and CDR2 FYNNEI. The CDR3 coding sequence is TGTGCCAGCACCGGGGTTAAGGGCGAGCAGTACTTC. This translates into CASTGVKGEQYF.

This clonotype occurred a few times. CDR3 sequence: CSGGQTYEQYF. For the CDR3, the DNA is TGCAGCGGCGGACAAACTTACGAGCAGTACTTC. This chain links TRBV29-1 with TRBJ2-7, with D possibly matching TRBD1 (5 bases). Germline loops: CDR1 SQVTM, CDR2 ANQGSEA. The CDR3 sequence is 11 residues long. V shed 7 bases and J shed 4 bases, with 11 bases lying between them.

The chain is built from TRBV5-1 and TRBJ1-2, with D tentatively TRBD1 (5 bases). Germline loops: CDR1 SGHRS, CDR2 YFSETQ. The CDR3 consists of 14 residues. Trimming left V 6 bases short and J 1 base short, with 13 bases between. The CDR3 DNA reads TGCGCCAGCACCTACGGGACGGGTAACTATGGCTACACCTTC. This sequence encodes CASTYGTGNYGYTF.

This chain connects TRBV7-9 to TRBJ2-7, with 9 bases aligning to TRBD2. Germline CDR1 reads SEHNR; CDR2 reads FQNEAQ (reference sequence). The CDR3 runs 16 residues. V lost 8 bases and J lost 0; bases outside the gene matches: 11. The CDR3 bases are TGTGCCAGCTCCGGGGCGGGAGGGCCGGCCTCCTACGAGCAGTACTTC. Amino acid sequence: CASSGAGGPASYEQYF.

This clonotype was found a few times. This rearrangement joins TRBV7-9 to TRBJ1-6; D not certain. The V and J ends lost 1 base and 10 bases respectively, with 8 bases between them. The CDR3 is made up of 13 amino acids. The germline gives CDR1 SEHNR, CDR2 FQNEAQ (reference sequence). CDR3 protein: CASSLESSSPLHF. CDR3 in DNA: TGTGCCAGCAGCTTAGAATCGAGCTCACCCCTCCACTTT.

The table lists this clonotype with a few counts. V usage is TRBV25-1 and J usage is TRBJ1-6; D remains ambiguous. The V end lost 6 bases, the J end lost 7 bases, and 1 base lay between the germline ends. This CDR3 has 10 amino acids. CDR1 is MGHDK, CDR2 SYGVNS, per germline. CDR3 protein: CASRNSPLHF. The CDR3 DNA reads TGTGCCAGCAGGAATTCACCCCTCCACTTT.

This clonotype was picked up many times. This chain joins TRBV10-2 and TRBJ1-1; D gene uncertain. V was shortened by 2 bases and J by 6 bases, with 16 bases between the two germline ends. The germline V gene has CDR1 WSHSY and CDR2 SAAADI. The CDR3 totals 15 residues. The CDR3 loop is CASSEAPGIGAEAFF. As DNA, the CDR3 is TGCGCCAGCAGTGAGGCCCCGGGGATAGGCGCTGAAGCTTTCTTT.

This clonotype was seen many times. The chain is built from TRBV12-3 or TRBV12-4 and TRBJ1-3, with D unresolved. The CDR3 has 14 residues. Trimming shortened V by 3 bases and J by 0 bases, and 6 bases separated the two germline ends. CDR3 in amino acids: CASSFSSSGNTIYF. CDR3 nucleotide sequence: TGTGCCAGCAGTTTTTCGAGCTCTGGAAACACCATATATTTT.

The sample holds many counts of this clonotype. The chain has TRBV6-6 and TRBJ1-5; D might be TRBD1 (5 bases). The CDR3 has 15 amino acids. Trimming stripped 2 bases from V and 0 bases from J, with 8 bases between. In germline, CDR1 is MNHNY, CDR2 SVGAGI (reference sequence). CDR3 DNA sequence: TGTGCCAGCAGTTACAGGGGATATAGCAATCAGCCCCAGCATTTT. This encodes CASSYRGYSNQPQHF.

This clonotype has ten or more counts. The chain uses TRBV14 and TRBJ2-7; unclear D gene. The length of the CDR3 is 13 residues. V dropped 3 bases and J dropped 7 bases, with 13 bases sitting between them. Germline lookup yields CDR1 SGHDN and CDR2 FVKESK. The DNA for the CDR3 is TGTGCCAGCAGCCATCCGGGCTCGTTGGAGCAGTACTTC. Translation: CASSHPGSLEQYF.

At least ten counts were recorded for this clonotype. The chain uses TRBV10-3 and TRBJ2-5, with D possibly matching TRBD2 (5 bases). The germline gives CDR1 ENHRY, CDR2 SYGVKD. The CDR3 totals 15 residues. V gave up 3 bases and J gave up 2 bases, with 13 bases separating them. The DNA of the CDR3 is TGTGCCATCAGTGAAACAGCGGTTGAACAAGAGACCCAGTACTTC. It is translated as CAISETAVEQETQYF.

The chain uses TRBV20-1 and TRBJ1-3; D ambiguous. Germline V gives CDR1 DFQATT, CDR2 SNEGSKA (reference sequence). The CDR3 has 13 amino acids. The germline V and J ends were trimmed by 4 bases and 6 bases, with 13 bases remaining between them. CDR3: CSAMDRVINTIYF. CDR3 in DNA: TGCAGTGCTATGGATAGGGTAATAAACACCATATATTTT.

At least ten counts were recorded for this clonotype. The chain carries TRBV2 and TRBJ1-5, with D perhaps matching TRBD1 (5 bases). Germline-derived CDR1 and CDR2 are SNHLY and FYNNEI. V was trimmed by 3 bases and J by 6 bases, leaving 15 bases between them. The CDR3 runs to 15 residues. CDR3 in amino acids: CASSDRGRNLQPQHF. CDR3 DNA sequence: TGTGCCAGCAGTGACCGGGGCCGCAATCTTCAGCCCCAGCATTTT.

This clonotype was counted ten times or more. This rearrangement joins TRBV5-1 to TRBJ1-3, with TRBD1 matching over 10 bases. Germline V gene data show CDR1 as SGHRS and CDR2 as YFSETQ. Unmatched junction bases numbered 5, after V lost 4 bases and J lost 1 base. CDR3 length: 16 residues. The CDR3: CASSGRDRGSGNTIYF. DNA for the CDR3: TGCGCCAGCAGCGGACGGGACAGGGGATCTGGAAACACCATATATTTT.

The V call is TRBV20-1, the J call TRBJ2-5; perhaps TRBD2 as D (7 bases). The V gene lost 3 bases and the J gene lost 9 bases, with 14 bases spanning the gap. The V gene's germline CDR1 is DFQATT and CDR2 SNEGSKA (reference sequence). CDR3 length: 12 residues. CDR3 DNA sequence: TGCAGTGCTAGCCCCTGGGAGGGGGCCCAGTACTTC. It encodes CSASPWEGAQYF.